One sample yielded the 9 T cell receptor beta chains listed below, sequenced in a study of T cells in tuberculosis (dated by TCRdb to the late 2010s). The protocol used for the library was the immunoSEQ multiplex PCR assay. Entries here come from immuneACCESS through TCRdb and include only in-frame sequences with V and J called. Some clones fail to appear in such tables; in the studies checked, an unresolved V gene covers under half of the shortfall, and the cause of the remainder is unknown. The sample table contains some 30,000 clones; only one count was recorded for 85% to 95% of them. About 7.4% of the sample lies in the top ten. The sample was PBMCs. The receptors stem from a donor between 5 and 29 years old with latent tuberculosis or without tuberculosis infection. Some clones in this sample may be carry-over from other donors' samples.

This clone was counted a single time. The CDR3 DNA follows: TGTGCCAGCAGCGACAGGGGGAGCACAGATACGCAGTATTTT. Its protein product is CASSDRGSTDTQYF. This chain connects TRBV25-1 to TRBJ2-3; 9 bases map to TRBD1. The length of the CDR3 is 14 residues. Trimming removed 6 bases from V and 0 bases from J; junction bases left unmatched: 1. Germline loops: CDR1 MGHDK, CDR2 SYGVNS.

V usage is TRBV7-9 and J usage is TRBJ1-1; D call uncertain. The germline V and J ends were trimmed by 5 bases and 1 base, with 11 bases remaining between them. The CDR3 sequence is 14 residues long. The germline V gene encodes CDR1 SEHNR and CDR2 FQNEAQ (reference sequence). CDR3 residues: CASSPKAGNTEAFF. CDR3 sequence (DNA): TGTGCCAGCAGCCCTAAGGCAGGGAACACTGAAGCTTTCTTT.

This chain uses TRBV6-5 with TRBJ1-1; no clear D gene. There are 15 residues in the CDR3. Germline assignment: CDR1 MNHEY and CDR2 SVGAGI. The ends were cut back, 2 bases at V and 5 bases at J, with 15 bases in the middle. CDR3 nucleotides: TGTGCCAGCAGTTACGCCGGGCCGGGAGTGACTGAAGCTTTCTTT. Translating gives CASSYAGPGVTEAFF.

This clone was detected only once. The chain combines TRBV5-1 with TRBJ1-2; 8 bases agree with TRBD1. The germline gives CDR1 SGHRS, CDR2 YFSETQ. Unmatched junction bases numbered 7, after V lost 3 bases and J lost 3 bases. The CDR3 loop spans 15 amino acids. The CDR3 reads CASSSTGAPDYGYTF. The CDR3 coding sequence is TGCGCCAGCAGCTCGACAGGGGCCCCTGACTATGGCTACACCTTC.

The chain uses TRBV2 and TRBJ2-7, with no clear D. The CDR3 is made up of 10 amino acids. CDR1 and CDR2 (germline): SNHLY, FYNNEI. Trimming took off 8 bases at V and 4 bases at J, with 6 bases between the two ends. The CDR3: CASLTYEQYF. The CDR3 DNA is TGTGCCAGCCTAACTTACGAGCAGTACTTC.

The V call is TRBV6-5, the J call TRBJ2-7; 8 nucleotides match TRBD1. Germline trimming cut 6 bases from V and 5 bases from J; bases unmatched to any gene: 6. CDR1 is MNHEY, CDR2 SVGAGI, per germline. This CDR3 spans 13 amino acids. For the CDR3, the DNA is TGTGCCAGCAGCCGAAAACAGGGGGACGAGCAGTACTTC. This encodes CASSRKQGDEQYF.

J is TRBJ2-7 and V is TRBV6-1; D may be TRBD2 (5 bases). CDR1 MNHNS and CDR2 SASEGT come from the germline V gene. Trimming removed 10 bases at V and 7 bases at J, with 14 bases between. This CDR3 region has 11 residues. As DNA, the CDR3 is TGTGCCACCGGGGAGATCTTAGAGCAGTACTTC. Translation gives CATGEILEQYF.

This chain links TRBV5-1 with TRBJ1-5, with TRBD1 matching over 7 bases. The CDR3 spans 15 residues. J lost 4 bases, V lost 4 bases, and 8 bases had no gene match. The V gene's germline CDR1 is SGHRS and CDR2 YFSETQ. The CDR3 here is CASSLGQGGNQPQHF. The CDR3 DNA is TGCGCCAGCAGCCTCGGGCAGGGGGGAAATCAGCCCCAGCATTTT. The full variable domain, with the rest looked up from reference TRBV5-1 and TRBJ1-5, is KAGVTQTPRYLIKTRGQQVTLSCSPISGHRSVSWYQQTPGQGLQFLFEYFSETQRNKGNFPGRFSGRQFSNSRSEMNVSTLELGDSALYLCASSLGQGGNQPQHFGDGTRLSIL.

V and J are TRBV7-2 and TRBJ2-2; D unresolved. Germline assignment: CDR1 SGHTA and CDR2 FQGNSA. This CDR3 spans 15 amino acids. Trimming pared 2 bases from V and 1 base from J, leaving 8 bases between. CDR3 sequence (DNA): TGTGCCAGCAGCTTAAGTACTGGGAACACCGGGGAGCTGTTTTTT. Protein product: CASSLSTGNTGELFF.